The entry below describes one T cell receptor (beta chain). No cognate antigen has been identified for it. Base quality data are lacking; no much larger clone is found one base away. Selection of patients required sufficient residual fresh-frozen tumor tissue and over two years of available survival data. Molecular status otherwise varied across the glioblastoma patients, but none of them carried an isocitrate dehydrogenase mutation. PBMC were collected before vaccination, two weeks after the third vaccination, and at tumor progression when it occurred. Genomic DNA was extracted with the Qiagen DNeasy Blood extraction Kit. The immunoSEQ assay amplified TCRB CDR3 regions from roughly 2 micrograms of genomic DNA, or from all available DNA when less than that amount was available. The multiplex PCR relied on 60 forward primers for TCR V beta segments and 13 reverse primers for J beta segments. To estimate the number of reads per starting template, synthetic control templates were added to each sample at limiting dilution. Sequencing produced 87 bp reads on the Illumina HiSeq System. Under the source paper's analysis protocol: PCR and sequencing errors were removed by a nearest neighbor algorithm that merged closely related sequences. TCR overlap was measured as the percentage of unique tumor TCR beta sequences also present in the same patient's peripheral blood. In TCRdb, the immuneACCESS table is reduced to in-frame sequences with V and J assigned. These tables do not hold every clone; where another copy was compared, an unresolved V gene accounts for under half, and the others remain unexplained. The V and J calls and clone size were taken over from that table, and D and trimming were inferred from the DNA. Recorded for this sample are 4,000 or so clones; 90% to 95% of them occurred a single time. Around 5.5% of the sample is in the top ten clones.

V lost 6 bases and J lost 0 bases; the stretch between them is 15 bases long. CDR1 and CDR2, per the germline V gene, are ENHRY and SYGVKD. The CDR3, from cysteine to phenylalanine, totals 16 residues. Only CDR3 DNA is held: 48 bases, read in frame from base 1. The data are from a study of glioma-infiltrating T cells after dendritic cell vaccination (dated by TCRdb to 2016 to 2018). In the study overall: The cohort comprised approximately 15 glioblastoma patients from Phase I and II dendritic cell vaccination trials, 9 newly diagnosed and 6 with recurrent disease. Between about 2002 and 2013, the patients were given dendritic cell vaccination pulsed with autologous tumor lysate. The vaccine consisted of monocyte-derived dendritic cells cultured less than eight days with IL-4 and GM-CSF, then pulsed overnight with autologous tumor lysate. Each patient got three intradermal injections of the dendritic cell vaccine, spaced at biweekly intervals, in the arm below the axilla. In glioblastoma patients vaccinated with dendritic cells, deep sequencing of TCR beta CDR3 regions served to measure tumor-infiltrating lymphocyte content and to compare repertoires between tumor and blood. Survival after dendritic cell vaccination was correlated with TCR sequencing metrics, including TIL content and tumor-blood repertoire overlap. Overall study outcomes, separate from this receptor: No direct relationship between TCR clonality and survival was found, suggesting that a diverse polyclonal response may matter. The three-group TCR overlap response model was described as speculative and requiring prospective validation. The cohort was small and heterogeneous, with few patients having full blood and tumor sets and even fewer initial-recurrent tumor pairs. Longer time to progression and overall survival after dendritic cell vaccination were predicted by higher estimated pretreatment TIL content.

Material: blood, obtained before dendritic cell vaccination. This chain is built from TRBV10-3 and TRBJ1-3; the D segment could be TRBD1, given 6 matching bases. This clonotype originated in a human donor with glioblastoma. The DNA sequence is as follows: TGTGCCATCAGCGATACGGACAGTTTCTCTGGAAACACCATATATTTT. Its coded protein is CAISDTDSFSGNTIYF.